The 8 T cell receptor beta chains below all came from one sample that was sequenced in a study of vaccination and CD4 T cells after COVID-19. From the PCR reads, TCRdb called clonotypes with MiXCR, one entry per CDR3 protein. The sample has 25,000 to 30,000 distinct CDR3 sequences, under 65% seen once. Indicated time point: late sampling 161 to 241 days after vaccination in a few convalescent patients. This sample comprised CD4+ T cells from blood, obtained about 7 months after SARS-CoV-2 vaccination. These receptors all come from a human donor who had recovered from COVID-19.

This chain joins TRBV7-3 and TRBJ2-3, with 8 bases matching TRBD1. Germline CDR1 and CDR2: SGHTA and FQGTGA. The J segment lost 4 bases and the V segment lost 5 bases, leaving 8 bases of the junction unmatched. The CDR3 length is 15 residues. CDR3 nucleotides: TGTGCCAGCAGCAAAAACAGGGGGGATGCAGATACGCAGTATTTT. Protein product: CASSKNRGDADTQYF. Full variable domain (remainder filled in from reference TRBV7-3 and TRBJ2-3): GAGVSQTPSNKVTEKGKYVELRCDPISGHTALYWYRQSLGQGPEFLIYFQGTGAADDSGLPNDRFFAVRPEGSVSTLKIQRTERGDSAVYLCASSKNRGDADTQYFGPGTRLTVL.

The chain carries TRBV20-1 and TRBJ2-1, with D perhaps TRBD2 (5 bases). This CDR3 is built from 13 residues. Germline V gene sequence: CDR1 DFQATT, CDR2 SNEGSKA (reference sequence). The V gene lost 4 bases and the J gene lost 0 bases, with 7 bases spanning the gap. The CDR3 spells CSAKGSSYNEQFF. The CDR3 nucleotides are TGCAGTGCTAAAGGGAGCTCCTACAATGAGCAGTTCTTC.

The chain employs TRBV7-9 and TRBJ2-7, with D possibly being TRBD2 (6 bases). Trimming stripped 5 bases from V and 4 bases from J, with 18 bases between. The CDR3 length is 15 residues. Germline V gene sequence: CDR1 SEHNR, CDR2 FQNEAQ (reference sequence). CDR3 protein: CASSPPGLLKYEQYF. The DNA of the CDR3 is TGTGCCAGCAGCCCCCCGGGACTCCTCAAATACGAGCAGTACTTC.

This clonotype was detected a few times. The chain carries TRBV10-3 and TRBJ2-5; D perhaps matches TRBD1 (6 bases). CDR3 size: 15 residues. CDR1 is ENHRY and CDR2 is SYGVKD in the germline V gene. V was cut by 5 bases and J by 5 bases, with 18 bases left in between. The CDR3: CAISLGTNRDETQYF. CDR3 sequence (DNA): TGTGCCATCAGTTTGGGGACAAACCGGGACGAGACCCAGTACTTC.

This clonotype was detected once. The chain recombines TRBV7-6 with TRBJ2-2; D may be TRBD1 or TRBD2 (5 bases each). V shed 6 bases and J shed 0 bases, with 11 bases lying between them. The CDR3 length is 15 residues. Germline V CDR1 and CDR2: SGHVS, FNYEAQ. CDR3 DNA: TGTGCCAGCAGGGTCCGGGGCCCGAACACCGGGGAGCTGTTTTTT. It specifies CASRVRGPNTGELFF.

This rearrangement joins TRBV24-1 to TRBJ2-1, with 7 bases fitting TRBD1. J gave up 12 bases and V 7 bases, and 14 bases lay outside the gene matches. The CDR3 length is 14 residues. Germline V CDR1 and CDR2: KGHDR, SFDVKD. The CDR3 DNA follows: TGTGCCACCAGGGAGGACAGGAAAGGACAGCGGCAGTTCTTC. Amino acids: CATREDRKGQRQFF.

This clonotype turned up a few times. The V call is TRBV11-2, the J call TRBJ2-5; D ambiguous. V was shortened by 6 bases and J by 4 bases, with 9 bases between the two germline ends. Per germline, CDR1 SGHAT and CDR2 FQNNGV. The length of the CDR3 is 12 residues. The CDR3 coding sequence is TGTGCCAGCAGACTAATGGGAGAGACCCAGTACTTC. Encoded protein: CASRLMGETQYF.

This clonotype was recorded a few times. This rearrangement joins TRBV6-4 to TRBJ2-1; 9 nucleotides match TRBD2. This CDR3 has 16 residues. V lost 3 bases, J lost 7 bases, and 10 bases stayed unmatched. Per the germline V gene, CDR1 is MRHNA and CDR2 is SNTAGT. The chain's CDR3 is CASSEGAGGPINEQFF. In nucleotides, the CDR3 is TGTGCCAGCAGTGAAGGGGCGGGAGGGCCCATAAATGAGCAGTTCTTC.